This T cell receptor beta chain was captured in a study of OX40 agonist ivuxolimab in advanced cancers. Study-wide context: Patients were over 65% male with ages roughly 20 to 80, mean around 61.

Profiling relied on immunoSEQ multiplex PCR, and the TCRdb table lists in-frame clones only, not all of them. Among 90,000 to 150,000 clones, 75% to 90% were seen once, and the ten largest hold around 0.53%. Notes on this clone: Its antigen is not identified.

CDR1 and CDR2 from the germline V gene are MDHEN and SYDVKM. Trimming cost V 6 bases and J 4 bases, with 15 bases left between them. The CDR3 is made up of 14 amino acids. The study, taken as a whole, reports: Those patients achieving a partial response at 0.1-3.0 mg/kg showed among the lowest clonal expansion. Expanded clones were, on average, more numerous among CD8+ T cells than CD4+.

The receptor was isolated from an adult with an advanced solid tumor such as melanoma, head and neck, liver or kidney cancer. The material was CD4+ or CD8+ T cells sorted from blood, obtained in a trial of the OX40 agonist ivuxolimab. The V call is TRBV28, the J call TRBJ1-2; D is perhaps TRBD1 (5 bases). This CDR3 is CASRMMGRGYGYTF. Here the CDR3 DNA reads TGTGCCAGCAGGATGATGGGACGGGGCTATGGCTACACCTTC.